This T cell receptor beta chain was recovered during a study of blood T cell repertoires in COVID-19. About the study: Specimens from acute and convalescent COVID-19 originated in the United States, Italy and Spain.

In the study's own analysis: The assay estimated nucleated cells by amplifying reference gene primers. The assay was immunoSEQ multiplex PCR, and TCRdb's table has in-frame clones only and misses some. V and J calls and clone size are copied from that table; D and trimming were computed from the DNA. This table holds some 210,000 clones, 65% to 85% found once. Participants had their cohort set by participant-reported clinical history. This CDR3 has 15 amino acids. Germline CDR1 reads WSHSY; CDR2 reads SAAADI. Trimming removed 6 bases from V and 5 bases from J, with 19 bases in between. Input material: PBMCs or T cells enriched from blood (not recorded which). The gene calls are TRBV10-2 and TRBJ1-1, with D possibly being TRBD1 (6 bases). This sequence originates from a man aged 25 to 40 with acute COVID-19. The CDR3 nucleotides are TGCGCCAGCAGCCGTACTCTCAACAGGGAGACTGAAGCTTTCTTT. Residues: CASSRTLNRETEAFF.